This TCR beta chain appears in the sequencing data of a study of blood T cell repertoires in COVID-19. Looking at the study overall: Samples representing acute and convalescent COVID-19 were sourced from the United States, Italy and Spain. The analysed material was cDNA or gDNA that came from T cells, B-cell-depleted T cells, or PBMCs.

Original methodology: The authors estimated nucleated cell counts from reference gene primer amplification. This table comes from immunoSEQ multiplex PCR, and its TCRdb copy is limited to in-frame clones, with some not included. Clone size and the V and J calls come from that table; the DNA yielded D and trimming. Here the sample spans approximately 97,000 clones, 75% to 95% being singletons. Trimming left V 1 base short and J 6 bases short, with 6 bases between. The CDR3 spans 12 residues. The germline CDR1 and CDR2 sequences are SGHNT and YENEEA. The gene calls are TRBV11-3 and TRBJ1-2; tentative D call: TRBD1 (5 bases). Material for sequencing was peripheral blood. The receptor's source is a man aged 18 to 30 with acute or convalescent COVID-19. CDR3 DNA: TGTGCCAGCAGCTTAGGGGGCGATGGCTACACCTTC. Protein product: CASSLGGDGYTF. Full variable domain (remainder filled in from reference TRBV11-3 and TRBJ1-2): EAGVVQSPRYKIIEKKQPVAFWCNPISGHNTLYWYLQNLGQGPELLIRYENEEAVDDSQLPKDRFSAERLKGVDSTLKIQPAELGDSAVYLCASSLGGDGYTFGSGTRLTVV.